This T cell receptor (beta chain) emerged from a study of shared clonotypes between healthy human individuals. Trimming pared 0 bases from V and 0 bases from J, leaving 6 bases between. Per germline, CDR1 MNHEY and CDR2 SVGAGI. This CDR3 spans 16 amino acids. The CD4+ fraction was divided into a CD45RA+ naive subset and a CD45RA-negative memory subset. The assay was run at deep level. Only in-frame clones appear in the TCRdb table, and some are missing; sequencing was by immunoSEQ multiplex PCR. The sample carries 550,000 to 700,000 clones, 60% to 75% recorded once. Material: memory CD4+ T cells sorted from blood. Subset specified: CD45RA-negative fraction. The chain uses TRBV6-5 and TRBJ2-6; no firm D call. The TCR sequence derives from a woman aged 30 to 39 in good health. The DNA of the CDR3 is TGTGCCAGCAGTTACTCATGGCGCTCTGGGGCCAACGTCCTGACTTTC. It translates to CASSYSWRSGANVLTF.